This T cell receptor beta chain comes out of a study of blood T cell repertoires in COVID-19. Study background: Donors in the United States, Italy and Spain gave samples during acute or convalescent COVID-19. Sources were T cells, B-cell-depleted T cells, or PBMCs; the material itself was cDNA or gDNA.

V shed 3 bases and J shed 0 bases, with 9 bases lying between them. The CDR3 is 14 amino acids. Germline CDR1 SGDLS, CDR2 YYNGEE. Source study methods: It was from reference gene primer amplification that nucleated cell counts were estimated. Method: immunoSEQ multiplex PCR; TCRdb's copy keeps in-frame clones and lacks some. V and J calls and clone size follow that table, whereas D and trimming were derived from the DNA. The sample holds under 150,000 clones; about 91% are singletons and the top ten take roughly 28%. The sequence came from a human donor in a cohort sampled during active COVID-19. The sequencing input was peripheral blood. This rearrangement joins TRBV9 to TRBJ2-5; tentatively, D is TRBD1 (5 bases). The CDR3 loop reads CASSAPGYQETQYF. CDR3 nucleotides: TGTGCCAGCAGCGCCCCAGGGTACCAAGAGACCCAGTACTTC.